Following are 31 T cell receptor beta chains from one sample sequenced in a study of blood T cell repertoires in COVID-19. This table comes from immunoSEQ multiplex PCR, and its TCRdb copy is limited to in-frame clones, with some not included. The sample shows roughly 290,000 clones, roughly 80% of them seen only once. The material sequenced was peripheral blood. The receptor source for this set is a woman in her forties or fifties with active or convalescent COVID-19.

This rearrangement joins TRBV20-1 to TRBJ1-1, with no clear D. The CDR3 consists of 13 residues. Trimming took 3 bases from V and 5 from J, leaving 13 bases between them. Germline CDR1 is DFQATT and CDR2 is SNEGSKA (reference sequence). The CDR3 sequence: CSASRGARTEAFF. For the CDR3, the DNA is TGCAGTGCTAGTCGAGGCGCACGGACTGAAGCTTTCTTT.

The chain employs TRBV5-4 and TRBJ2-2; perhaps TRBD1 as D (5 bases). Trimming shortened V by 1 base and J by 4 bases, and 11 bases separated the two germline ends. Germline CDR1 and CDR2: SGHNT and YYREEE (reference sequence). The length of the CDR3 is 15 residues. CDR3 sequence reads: CASSLMGRATGELFF. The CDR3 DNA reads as TGTGCCAGCAGCTTGATGGGGCGCGCCACCGGGGAGCTGTTTTTT.

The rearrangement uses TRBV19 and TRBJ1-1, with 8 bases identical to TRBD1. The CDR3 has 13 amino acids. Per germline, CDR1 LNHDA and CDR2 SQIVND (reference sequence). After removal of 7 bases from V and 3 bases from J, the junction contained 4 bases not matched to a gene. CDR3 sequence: CASTQGAYTEAFF. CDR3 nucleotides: TGTGCCAGTACCCAGGGGGCCTACACTGAAGCTTTCTTT.

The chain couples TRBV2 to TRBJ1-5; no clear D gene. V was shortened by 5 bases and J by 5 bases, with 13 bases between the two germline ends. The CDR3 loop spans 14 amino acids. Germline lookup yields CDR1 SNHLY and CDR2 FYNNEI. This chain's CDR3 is CASSLDGDHQPQHF. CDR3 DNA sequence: TGTGCCAGCAGTTTAGACGGAGATCATCAGCCCCAGCATTTT.

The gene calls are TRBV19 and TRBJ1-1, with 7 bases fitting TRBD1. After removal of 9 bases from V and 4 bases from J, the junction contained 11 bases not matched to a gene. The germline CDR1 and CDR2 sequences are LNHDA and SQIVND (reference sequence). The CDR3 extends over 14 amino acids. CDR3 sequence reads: CASRPDRLGTEAFF. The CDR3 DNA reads TGTGCCAGCCGTCCGGACAGGCTGGGCACTGAAGCTTTCTTT.

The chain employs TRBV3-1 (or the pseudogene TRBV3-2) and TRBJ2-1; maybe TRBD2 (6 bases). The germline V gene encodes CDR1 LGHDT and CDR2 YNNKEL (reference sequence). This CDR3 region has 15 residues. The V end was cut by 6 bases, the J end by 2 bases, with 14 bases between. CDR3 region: CASRHTSFPYNEQFF. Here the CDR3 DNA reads TGTGCCAGCAGGCATACTAGCTTCCCCTACAATGAGCAGTTCTTC.

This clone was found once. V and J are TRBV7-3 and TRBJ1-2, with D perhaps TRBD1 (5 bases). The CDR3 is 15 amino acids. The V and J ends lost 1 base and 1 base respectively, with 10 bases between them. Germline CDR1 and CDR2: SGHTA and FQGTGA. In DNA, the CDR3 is TGTGCCAGCAGCTTAAAAGCAGGGAATAACTATGGCTACACCTTC. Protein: CASSLKAGNNYGYTF.

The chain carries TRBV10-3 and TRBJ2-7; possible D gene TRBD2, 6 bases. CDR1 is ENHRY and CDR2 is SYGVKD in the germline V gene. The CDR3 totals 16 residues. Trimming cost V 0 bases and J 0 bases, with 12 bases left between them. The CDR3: CAISESTGGNSYEQYF. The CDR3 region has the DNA TGTGCCATCAGTGAGTCGACTGGCGGGAACTCCTACGAGCAGTACTTC.

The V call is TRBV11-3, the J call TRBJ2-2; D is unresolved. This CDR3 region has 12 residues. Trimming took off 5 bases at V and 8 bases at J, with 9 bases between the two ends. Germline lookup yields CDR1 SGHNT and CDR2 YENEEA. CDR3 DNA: TGTGCCAGCAGCGGGTTGCGGGGGGAGCTGTTTTTT. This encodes CASSGLRGELFF. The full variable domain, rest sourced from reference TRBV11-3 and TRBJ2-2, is EAGVVQSPRYKIIEKKQPVAFWCNPISGHNTLYWYLQNLGQGPELLIRYENEEAVDDSQLPKDRFSAERLKGVDSTLKIQPAELGDSAVYLCASSGLRGELFFGEGSRLTVL.

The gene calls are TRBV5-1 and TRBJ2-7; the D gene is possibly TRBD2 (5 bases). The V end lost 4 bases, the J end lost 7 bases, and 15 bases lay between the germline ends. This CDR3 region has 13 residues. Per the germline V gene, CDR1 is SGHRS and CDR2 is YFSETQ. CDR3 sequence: CASSEVGVGEQYF. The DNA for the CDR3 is TGCGCCAGCAGCGAGGTGGGAGTAGGGGAGCAGTACTTC.

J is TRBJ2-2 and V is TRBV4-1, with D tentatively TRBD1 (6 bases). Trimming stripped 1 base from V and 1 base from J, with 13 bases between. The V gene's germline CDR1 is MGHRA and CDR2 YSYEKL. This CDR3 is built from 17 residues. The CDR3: CASSQGLRGKNTGELFF. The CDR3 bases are TGCGCCAGCAGCCAAGGCTTAAGGGGGAAGAACACCGGGGAGCTGTTTTTT.

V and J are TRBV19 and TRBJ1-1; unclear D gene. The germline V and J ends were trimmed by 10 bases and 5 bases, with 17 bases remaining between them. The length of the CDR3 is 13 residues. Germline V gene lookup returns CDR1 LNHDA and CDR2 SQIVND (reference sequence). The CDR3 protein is CATLAAAGTEAFF. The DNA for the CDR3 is TGTGCCACCCTCGCGGCAGCCGGGACTGAAGCTTTCTTT.

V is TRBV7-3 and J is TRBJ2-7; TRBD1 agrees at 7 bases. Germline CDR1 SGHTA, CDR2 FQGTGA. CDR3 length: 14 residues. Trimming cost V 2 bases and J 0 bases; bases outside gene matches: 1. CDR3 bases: TGTGCCAGCAGCTTATCAGGGGGCTCCTACGAGCAGTACTTC. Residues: CASSLSGGSYEQYF. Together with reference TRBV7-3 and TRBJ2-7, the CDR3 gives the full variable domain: GAGVSQTPSNKVTEKGKYVELRCDPISGHTALYWYRQSLGQGPEFLIYFQGTGAADDSGLPNDRFFAVRPEGSVSTLKIQRTERGDSAVYLCASSLSGGSYEQYFGPGTRLTVT.

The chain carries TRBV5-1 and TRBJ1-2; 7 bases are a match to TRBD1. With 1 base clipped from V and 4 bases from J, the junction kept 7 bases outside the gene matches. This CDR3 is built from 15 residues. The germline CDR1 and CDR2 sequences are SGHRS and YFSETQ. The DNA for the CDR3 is TGCGCCAGCAGCTTGTTTCAGGGGGACTCCTATGGCTACACCTTC. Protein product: CASSLFQGDSYGYTF.

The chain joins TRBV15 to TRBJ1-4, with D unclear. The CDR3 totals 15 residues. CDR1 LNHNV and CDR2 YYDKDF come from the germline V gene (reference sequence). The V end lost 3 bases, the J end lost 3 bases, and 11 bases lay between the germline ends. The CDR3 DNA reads TGTGCCACCAGCAGCGAGGGTATGGCTAATGAAAAACTGTTTTTT. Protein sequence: CATSSEGMANEKLFF. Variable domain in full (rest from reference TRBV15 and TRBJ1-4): DAMVIQNPRYQVTQFGKPVTLSCSQTLNHNVMYWYQQKSSQAPKLLFHYYDKDFNNEADTPDNFQSRRPNTSFCFLDIRSPGLGDTAMYLCATSSEGMANEKLFFGSGTQLSVL.

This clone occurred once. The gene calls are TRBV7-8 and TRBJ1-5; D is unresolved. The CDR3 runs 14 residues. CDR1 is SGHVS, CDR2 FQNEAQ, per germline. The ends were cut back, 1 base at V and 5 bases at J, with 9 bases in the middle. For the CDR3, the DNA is TGTGCCAGCAGCTTAGGAGGGTGGGATCAGCCCCAGCATTTT. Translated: CASSLGGWDQPQHF.

CDR3 in DNA: TGCGCCAGCAGCCTGGGATCGGGAAATGAAAAACTGTTTTTT. As protein: CASSLGSGNEKLFF. This chain links TRBV5-1 with TRBJ1-4, with unresolved D. CDR1 is SGHRS, CDR2 YFSETQ, per germline. Trimming cost V 4 bases and J 5 bases, with 12 bases left between them. The CDR3 runs to 14 residues.

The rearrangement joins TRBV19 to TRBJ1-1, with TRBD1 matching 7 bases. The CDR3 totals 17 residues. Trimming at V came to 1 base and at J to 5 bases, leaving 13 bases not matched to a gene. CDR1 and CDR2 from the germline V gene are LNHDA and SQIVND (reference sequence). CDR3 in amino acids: CASSIGVTGEGWTEAFF. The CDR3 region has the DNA TGTGCCAGTAGTATAGGGGTTACAGGGGAAGGATGGACTGAAGCTTTCTTT.

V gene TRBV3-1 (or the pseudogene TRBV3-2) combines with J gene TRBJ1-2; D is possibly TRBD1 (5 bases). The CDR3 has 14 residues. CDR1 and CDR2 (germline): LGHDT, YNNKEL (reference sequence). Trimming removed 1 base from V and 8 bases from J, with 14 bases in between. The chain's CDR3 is CASSQVGQGGGYTF. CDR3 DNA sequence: TGTGCCAGCAGCCAAGTGGGGCAGGGCGGAGGCTACACCTTC.

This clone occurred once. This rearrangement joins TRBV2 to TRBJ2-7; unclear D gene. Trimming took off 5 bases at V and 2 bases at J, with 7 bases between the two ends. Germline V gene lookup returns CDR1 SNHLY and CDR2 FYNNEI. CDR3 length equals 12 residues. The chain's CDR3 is CASSQSAYEQYF. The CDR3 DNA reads TGTGCCAGCAGTCAAAGCGCCTACGAGCAGTACTTC.

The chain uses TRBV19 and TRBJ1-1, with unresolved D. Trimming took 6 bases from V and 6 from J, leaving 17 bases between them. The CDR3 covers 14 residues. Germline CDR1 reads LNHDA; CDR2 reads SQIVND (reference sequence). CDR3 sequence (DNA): TGTGCCAGTAGCCCTGACCACCGCGGGGCTGAAGCTTTCTTT. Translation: CASSPDHRGAEAFF.

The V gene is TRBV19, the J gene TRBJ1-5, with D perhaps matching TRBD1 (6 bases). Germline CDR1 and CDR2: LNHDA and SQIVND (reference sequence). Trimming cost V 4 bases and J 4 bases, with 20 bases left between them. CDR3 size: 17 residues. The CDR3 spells CASSKWGSDSANQPQHF. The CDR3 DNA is TGTGCCAGTAGTAAGTGGGGATCGGACAGTGCGAATCAGCCCCAGCATTTT.

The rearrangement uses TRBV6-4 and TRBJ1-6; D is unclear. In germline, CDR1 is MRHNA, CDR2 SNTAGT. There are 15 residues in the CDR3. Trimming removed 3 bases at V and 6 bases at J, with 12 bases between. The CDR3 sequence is CASSEEGFPNSPLHF. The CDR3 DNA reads TGTGCCAGCAGTGAAGAGGGATTCCCTAATTCACCCCTCCACTTT.

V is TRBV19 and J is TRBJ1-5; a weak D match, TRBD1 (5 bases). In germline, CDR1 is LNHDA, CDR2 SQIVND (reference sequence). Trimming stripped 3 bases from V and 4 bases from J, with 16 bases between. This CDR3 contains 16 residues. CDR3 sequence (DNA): TGTGCCAGTAGTATCCCGTGGGGCACTGTGAATCAGCCCCAGCATTTT. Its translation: CASSIPWGTVNQPQHF. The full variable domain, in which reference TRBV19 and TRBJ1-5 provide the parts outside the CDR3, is DGGITQSPKYLFRKEGQNVTLSCEQNLNHDAMYWYRQDPGQGLRLIYYSQIVNDFQKGDIAEGYSVSREKKESFPLTVTSAQKNPTAFYLCASSIPWGTVNQPQHFGDGTRLSIL.

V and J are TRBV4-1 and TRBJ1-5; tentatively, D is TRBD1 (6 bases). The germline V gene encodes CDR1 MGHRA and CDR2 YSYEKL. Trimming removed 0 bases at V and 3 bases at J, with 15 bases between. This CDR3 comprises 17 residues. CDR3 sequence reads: CASSQDPVTGYNQPQHF. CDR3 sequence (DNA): TGCGCCAGCAGCCAAGACCCAGTGACAGGCTACAATCAGCCCCAGCATTTT.

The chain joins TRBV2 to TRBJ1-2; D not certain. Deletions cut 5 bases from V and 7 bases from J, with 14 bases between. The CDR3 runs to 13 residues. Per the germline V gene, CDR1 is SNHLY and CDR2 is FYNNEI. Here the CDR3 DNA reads TGTGCCAGCAGTCGCATCCCGGAGGGTGGCTACACCTTC. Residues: CASSRIPEGGYTF.

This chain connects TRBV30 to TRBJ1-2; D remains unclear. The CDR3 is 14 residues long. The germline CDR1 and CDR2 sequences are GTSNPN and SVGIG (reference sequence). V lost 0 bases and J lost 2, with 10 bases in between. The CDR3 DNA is TGTGCCTGGAGTGTCAAACAGTTGAACTATGGCTACACCTTC. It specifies CAWSVKQLNYGYTF.

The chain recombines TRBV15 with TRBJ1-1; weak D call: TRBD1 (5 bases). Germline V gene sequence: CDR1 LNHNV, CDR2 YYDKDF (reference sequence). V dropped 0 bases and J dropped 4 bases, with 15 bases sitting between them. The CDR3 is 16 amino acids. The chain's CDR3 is CATSRDRQDQGTEAFF. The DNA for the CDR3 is TGTGCCACCAGCAGAGATAGGCAGGACCAGGGCACTGAAGCTTTCTTT.

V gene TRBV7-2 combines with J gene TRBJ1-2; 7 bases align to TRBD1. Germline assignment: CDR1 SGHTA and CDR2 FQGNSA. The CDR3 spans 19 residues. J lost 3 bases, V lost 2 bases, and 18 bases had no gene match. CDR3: CASSLPLLTRQGSHYGYTF. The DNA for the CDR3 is TGTGCCAGCAGCTTACCCCTCCTTACCCGACAGGGCTCGCACTATGGCTACACCTTC.

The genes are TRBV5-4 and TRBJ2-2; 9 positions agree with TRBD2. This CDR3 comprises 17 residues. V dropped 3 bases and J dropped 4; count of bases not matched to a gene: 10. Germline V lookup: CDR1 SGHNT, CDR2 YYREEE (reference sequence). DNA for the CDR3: TGTGCCAGCAGCTCTTCTAGCGGGAAGAGGATCACCGGGGAGCTGTTTTTT. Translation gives CASSSSSGKRITGELFF. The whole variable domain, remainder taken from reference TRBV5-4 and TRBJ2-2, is ETGVTQSPTHLIKTRGQQVTLRCSSQSGHNTVSWYQQALGQGPQFIFQYYREEENGRGNFPPRFSGLQFPNYSSELNVNALELDDSALYLCASSSSSGKRITGELFFGEGSRLTVL.

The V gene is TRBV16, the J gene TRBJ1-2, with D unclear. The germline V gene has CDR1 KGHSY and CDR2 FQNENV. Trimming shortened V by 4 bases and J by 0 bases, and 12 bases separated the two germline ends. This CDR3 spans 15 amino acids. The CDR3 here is CASSLSARSNYGYTF. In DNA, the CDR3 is TGTGCCAGCAGCCTCTCCGCCAGGTCTAACTATGGCTACACCTTC.